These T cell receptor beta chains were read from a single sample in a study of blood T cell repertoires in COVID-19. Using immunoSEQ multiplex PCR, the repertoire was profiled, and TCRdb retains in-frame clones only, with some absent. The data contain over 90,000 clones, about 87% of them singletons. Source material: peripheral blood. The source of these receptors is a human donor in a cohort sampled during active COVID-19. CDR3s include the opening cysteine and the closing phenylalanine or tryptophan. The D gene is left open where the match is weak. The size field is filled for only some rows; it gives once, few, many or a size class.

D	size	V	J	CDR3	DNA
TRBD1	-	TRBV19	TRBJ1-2	CASSRRTGIDMGYTF	TGTGCCAGTAGTAGGAGGACAGGAATTGACATGGGCTACACCTTC
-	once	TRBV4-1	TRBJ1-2	CASSHGTPPPNYGYTF	TGCGCCAGCAGCCACGGGACACCACCGCCTAACTATGGCTACACCTTC
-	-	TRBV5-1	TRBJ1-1	CASRSPQGWTEAFF	TGCGCCAGCAGGTCTCCACAGGGATGGACTGAAGCTTTCTTT
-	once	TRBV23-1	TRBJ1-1	CASSQPLLPSITEAFF	TGCGCCAGCAGTCAACCCCTTCTGCCTAGCATTACTGAAGCTTTCTTT
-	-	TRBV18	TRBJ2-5	CASSPQGKRETQYF	TGTGCCAGCTCACCGCAGGGGAAGCGGGAGACCCAGTACTTC
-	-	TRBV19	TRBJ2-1	CASSIVQGINEQFF	TGTGCCAGTAGTATAGTACAGGGAATCAATGAGCAGTTCTTC
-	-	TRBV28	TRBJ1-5	CASSPSTTGGNQPQHF	TGTGCCAGCAGCCCCTCTACGACAGGAGGCAATCAGCCCCAGCATTTT
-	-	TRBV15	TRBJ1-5	CATSSGLGRAHRFEDQPQHF	TGTGCCACCAGCAGCGGATTAGGCAGGGCCCATCGATTTGAGGATCAGCCCCAGCATTTT
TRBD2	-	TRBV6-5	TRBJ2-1	CASSYSGGGGRDEQFF	TGTGCCAGCAGTTACTCCGGCGGCGGGGGGCGGGATGAGCAGTTCTTC
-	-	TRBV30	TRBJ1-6	CAWSVGSGIYNSPLHF	TGTGCCTGGAGTGTAGGGTCAGGGATCTATAATTCACCCCTCCACTTT
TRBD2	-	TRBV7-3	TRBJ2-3	CASSLTHRAGGSWDTQYF	TGTGCCAGCAGCTTAACGCACCGTGCGGGGGGGTCCTGGGATACGCAGTATTTT
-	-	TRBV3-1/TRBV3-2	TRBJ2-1	CASSRPTGSYNEQFF	TGTGCCAGCAGCCGGCCGACAGGCTCCTACAATGAGCAGTTCTTC
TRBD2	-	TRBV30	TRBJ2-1	CAWSGFGGAGEQFF	TGTGCCTGGAGTGGTTTCGGGGGGGCCGGTGAGCAGTTCTTC
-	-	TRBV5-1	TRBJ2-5	CASSLEQQETQYF	TGCGCCAGCAGCTTGGAACAGCAAGAGACCCAGTACTTC
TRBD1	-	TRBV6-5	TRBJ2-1	CASSTGTEYNEQFF	TGTGCCAGCAGTACCGGGACAGAGTACAATGAGCAGTTCTTC
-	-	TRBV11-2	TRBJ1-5	CASTLGSSQPQHF	TGTGCCAGTACCCTAGGCAGTTCTCAGCCCCAGCATTTT
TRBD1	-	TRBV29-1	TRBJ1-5	CSVEVTGGQPQHF	TGCAGCGTTGAAGTTACAGGGGGACAGCCCCAGCATTTT
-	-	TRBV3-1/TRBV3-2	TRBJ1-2	CASSQDMAVYGYTF	TGTGCCAGCAGCCAAGATATGGCAGTGTATGGCTACACCTTC
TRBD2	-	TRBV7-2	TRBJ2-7	CASSFTGTSGIGTYEQYF	TGTGCCAGCAGCTTTACCGGGACTAGCGGGATCGGTACCTACGAGCAGTACTTC
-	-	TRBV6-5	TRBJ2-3	CASNTPRGDQTQYF	TGTGCCAGCAATACCCCTCGCGGAGATCAGACGCAGTATTTT
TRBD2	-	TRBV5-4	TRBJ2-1	CASSSRTSGVLVEQFF	TGTGCCAGCAGCTCGAGGACTAGCGGGGTTCTGGTTGAGCAGTTCTTC
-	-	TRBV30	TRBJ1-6	CAWSEELPNSPLHF	TGTGCCTGGAGTGAGGAGTTGCCTAATTCACCCCTCCACTTT
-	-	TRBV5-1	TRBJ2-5	CASSLGGRETQYF	TGCGCCAGCAGCCTGGGTGGCAGGGAGACCCAGTACTTC
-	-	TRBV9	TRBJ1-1	CASSVLPENTEAFF	TGTGCCAGCAGCGTATTGCCAGAGAACACTGAAGCTTTCTTT
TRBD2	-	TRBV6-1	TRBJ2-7	CASSELVAGGTYEQYF	TGTGCCAGCAGTGAATTGGTAGCGGGGGGCACCTACGAGCAGTACTTC
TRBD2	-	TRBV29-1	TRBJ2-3	CSVRGSRGVGTDTQYF	TGCAGCGTTCGAGGGTCGCGGGGGGTCGGCACAGATACGCAGTATTTT
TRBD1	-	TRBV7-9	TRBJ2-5	CASSYRGTSGETQYF	TGTGCCAGCAGCTACAGGGGGACGAGCGGAGAGACCCAGTACTTC
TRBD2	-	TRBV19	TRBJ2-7	CASKGLAGTSSYEQYF	TGTGCCAGTAAGGGACTAGCGGGGACCAGCTCCTACGAGCAGTACTTC
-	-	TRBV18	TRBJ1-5	CASSQGEHQPQHF	TGTGCCAGCTCACAAGGGGAACATCAGCCCCAGCATTTT
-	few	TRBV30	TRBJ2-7	CACQGAGIYEQYF	TGTGCCTGTCAGGGTGCAGGGATCTACGAGCAGTACTTC
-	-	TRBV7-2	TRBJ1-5	CASSLGGAGQPQHF	TGTGCCAGCAGCTTGGGGGGGGCTGGTCAGCCCCAGCATTTT
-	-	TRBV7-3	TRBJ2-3	CASSLGTFTDTQYF	TGTGCCAGCAGCTTGGGGACTTTTACAGATACGCAGTATTTT
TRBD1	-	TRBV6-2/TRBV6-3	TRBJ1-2	CASSPSGTGLPGYTF	TGTGCCAGCAGCCCCTCCGGGACAGGGCTTCCCGGCTACACCTTC
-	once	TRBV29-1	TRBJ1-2	CSAWDNGNYGYTF	TGCAGCGCCTGGGACAATGGGAACTATGGCTACACCTTC
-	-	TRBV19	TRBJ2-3	CASSTPTFGNTQYF	TGTGCCAGTAGTACACCAACCTTTGGCAATACGCAGTATTTT
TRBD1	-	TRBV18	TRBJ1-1	CASSPPSRGAMAEAFF	TGTGCCAGCTCACCACCCAGCAGGGGGGCGATGGCTGAAGCTTTCTTT
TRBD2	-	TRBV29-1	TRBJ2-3	CSVPTSGGFSDTQYF	TGCAGCGTTCCTACTAGCGGGGGGTTCTCAGATACGCAGTATTTT
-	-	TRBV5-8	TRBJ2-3	CASSWAFRSTDTQYF	TGTGCCAGCAGCTGGGCTTTTCGATCCACAGATACGCAGTATTTT
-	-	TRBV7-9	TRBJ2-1	CASSGTSSYNEQFF	TGTGCCAGCAGCGGGACAAGCTCCTACAATGAGCAGTTCTTC
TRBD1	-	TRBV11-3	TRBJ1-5	CASSRTGVGNQPQHF	TGTGCCAGCAGCCGGACAGGGGTAGGCAATCAGCCCCAGCATTTT
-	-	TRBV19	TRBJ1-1	CAAWEGTEAFF	TGTGCCGCATGGGAGGGAACTGAAGCTTTCTTT
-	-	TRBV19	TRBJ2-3	CASSPLSDTQYF	TGTGCCAGTAGCCCCTTATCAGATACGCAGTATTTT
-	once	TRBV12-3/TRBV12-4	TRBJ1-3	CASSRNTIYF	TGTGCCAGCAGCAGAAACACCATATATTTT
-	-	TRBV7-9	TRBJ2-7	CASSFRHPPYEQYF	TGTGCCAGCAGCTTTAGACACCCTCCCTACGAGCAGTACTTC
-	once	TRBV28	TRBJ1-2	CASSYSVYGYTF	TGTGCCAGCAGTTACTCGGTCTATGGCTACACCTTC
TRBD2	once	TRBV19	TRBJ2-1	CASSIEAGGNNEQFF	TGTGCCAGTAGTATAGAAGCGGGGGGCAACAATGAGCAGTTCTTC
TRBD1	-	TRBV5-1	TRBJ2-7	CASRRDRAYEQYF	TGCGCCAGCAGACGGGACAGGGCCTACGAGCAGTACTTC
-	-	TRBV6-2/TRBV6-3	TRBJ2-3	CASSQGFTQYF	TGTGCCAGCAGTCAGGGGTTTACGCAGTATTTT
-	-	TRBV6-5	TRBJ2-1	CASSYSGGAYNEQFF	TGTGCCAGCAGTTACTCTGGGGGCGCGTACAATGAGCAGTTCTTC
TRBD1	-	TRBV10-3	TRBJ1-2	CAMSPGQGIYGYTF	TGTGCCATGTCACCGGGACAGGGGATCTATGGCTACACCTTC
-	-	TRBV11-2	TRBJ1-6	CASSWQGQNNSPLHF	TGTGCCAGCAGCTGGCAGGGGCAGAATAATTCACCCCTCCACTTT
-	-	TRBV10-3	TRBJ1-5	CAISETGGNQPQHF	TGTGCCATCAGTGAGACAGGAGGCAATCAGCCCCAGCATTTT
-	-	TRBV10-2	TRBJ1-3	CASSEALLSGNTIYF	TGCGCCAGCAGTGAGGCCCTACTCTCTGGAAACACCATATATTTT
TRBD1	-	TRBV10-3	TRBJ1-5	CAISESTGEAQHF	TGTGCCATCAGTGAGTCTACAGGGGAGGCCCAGCATTTT
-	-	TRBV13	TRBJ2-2	CASSRGAGELFF	TGTGCCAGCAGCCGGGGTGCCGGGGAGCTGTTTTTT